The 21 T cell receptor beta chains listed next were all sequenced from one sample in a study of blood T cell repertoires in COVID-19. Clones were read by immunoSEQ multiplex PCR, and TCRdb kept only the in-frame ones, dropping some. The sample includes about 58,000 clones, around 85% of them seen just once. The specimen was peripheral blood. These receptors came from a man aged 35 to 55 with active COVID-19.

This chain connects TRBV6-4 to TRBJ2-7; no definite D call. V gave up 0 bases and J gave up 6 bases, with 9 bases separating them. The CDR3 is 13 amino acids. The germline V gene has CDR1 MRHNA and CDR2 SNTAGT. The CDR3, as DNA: TGTGCCAGCAGTGACTCGTCGTCCGGCGAGCAGTACTTC. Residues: CASSDSSSGEQYF.

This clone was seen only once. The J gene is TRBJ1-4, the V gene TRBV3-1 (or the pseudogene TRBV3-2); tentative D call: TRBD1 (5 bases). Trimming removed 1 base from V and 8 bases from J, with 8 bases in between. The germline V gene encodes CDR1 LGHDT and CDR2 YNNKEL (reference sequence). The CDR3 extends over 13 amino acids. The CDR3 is CASSQGGWEKLFF. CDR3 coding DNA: TGTGCCAGCAGCCAAGGGGGCTGGGAAAAACTGTTTTTT.

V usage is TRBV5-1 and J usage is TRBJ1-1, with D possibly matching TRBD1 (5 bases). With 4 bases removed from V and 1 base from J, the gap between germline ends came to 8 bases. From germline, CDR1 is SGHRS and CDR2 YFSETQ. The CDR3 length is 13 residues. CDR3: CASSLDRNTEAFF. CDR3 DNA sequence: TGCGCCAGCAGCCTAGACAGGAACACTGAAGCTTTCTTT.

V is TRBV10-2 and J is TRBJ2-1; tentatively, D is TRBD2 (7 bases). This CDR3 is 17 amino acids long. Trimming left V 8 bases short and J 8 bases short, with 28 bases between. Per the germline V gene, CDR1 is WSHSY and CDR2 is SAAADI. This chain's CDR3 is CASRLSVGGGLGDEQFF. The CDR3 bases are TGCGCCAGCCGGCTATCGGTGGGAGGGGGGCTTGGGGATGAGCAGTTCTTC.

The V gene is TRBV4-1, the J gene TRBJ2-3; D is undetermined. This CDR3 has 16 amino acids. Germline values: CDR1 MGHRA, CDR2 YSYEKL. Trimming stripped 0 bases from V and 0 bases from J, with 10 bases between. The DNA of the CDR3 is TGCGCCAGCAGCCAAGACAAGCGAATTAGCACAGATACGCAGTATTTT. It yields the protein CASSQDKRISTDTQYF.

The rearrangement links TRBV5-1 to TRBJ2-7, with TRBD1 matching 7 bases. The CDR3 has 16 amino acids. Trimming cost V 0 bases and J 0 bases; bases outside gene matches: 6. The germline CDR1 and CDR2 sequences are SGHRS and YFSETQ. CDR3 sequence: CASSLAMGQSSYEQYF. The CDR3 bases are TGCGCCAGCAGCTTGGCAATGGGACAGAGCTCCTACGAGCAGTACTTC. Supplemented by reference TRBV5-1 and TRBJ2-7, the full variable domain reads KAGVTQTPRYLIKTRGQQVTLSCSPISGHRSVSWYQQTPGQGLQFLFEYFSETQRNKGNFPGRFSGRQFSNSRSEMNVSTLELGDSALYLCASSLAMGQSSYEQYFGPGTRLTVT.

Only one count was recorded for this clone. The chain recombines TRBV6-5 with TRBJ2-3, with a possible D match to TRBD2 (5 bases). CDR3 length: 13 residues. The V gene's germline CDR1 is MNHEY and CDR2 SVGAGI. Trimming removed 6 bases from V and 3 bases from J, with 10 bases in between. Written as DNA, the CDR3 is TGTGCCAGCAGCAAGAGGAGGACAGATACGCAGTATTTT. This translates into CASSKRRTDTQYF.

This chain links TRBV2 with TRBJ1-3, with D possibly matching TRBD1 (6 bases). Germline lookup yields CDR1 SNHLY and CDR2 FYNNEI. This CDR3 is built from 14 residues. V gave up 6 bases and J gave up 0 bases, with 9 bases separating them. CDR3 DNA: TGTGCCAGCAGCCCGGACAGCTCTGGAAACACCATATATTTT. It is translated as CASSPDSSGNTIYF.

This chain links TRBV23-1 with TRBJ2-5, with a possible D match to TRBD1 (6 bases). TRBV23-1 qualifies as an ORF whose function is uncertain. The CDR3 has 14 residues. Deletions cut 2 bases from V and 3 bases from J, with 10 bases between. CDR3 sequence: CASSQDTGKETQYF. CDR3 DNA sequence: TGCGCCAGCAGTCAAGACACAGGGAAAGAGACCCAGTACTTC.

The CDR3 sequence: CASSLGLNYEQYF. CDR3 in DNA: TGTGCCAGCAGCTTAGGGCTTAACTACGAGCAGTACTTC. The V and J genes are TRBV7-8 and TRBJ2-7, with unresolved D. V dropped 1 base and J dropped 3 bases, with 7 bases sitting between them. CDR1 is SGHVS and CDR2 is FQNEAQ in the germline V gene. The CDR3 spans 13 residues.

This CDR3 reads CASSLGLAGGPVGLEQYF. CDR3 DNA sequence: TGTGCCAGCAGTCTCGGACTAGCGGGAGGGCCAGTCGGTCTCGAGCAGTACTTC. The genes are TRBV7-6 and TRBJ2-7, with 15 bases identical to TRBD2. J gave up 6 bases and V 6 bases, and 15 bases lay outside the gene matches. Looked up from germline, CDR1 is SGHVS and CDR2 is FNYEAQ. The CDR3 totals 18 residues.

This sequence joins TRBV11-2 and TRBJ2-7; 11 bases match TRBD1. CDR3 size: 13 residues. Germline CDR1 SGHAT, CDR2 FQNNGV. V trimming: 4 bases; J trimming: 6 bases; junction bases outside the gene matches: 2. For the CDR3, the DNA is TGTGCCAGCAGCTGGGGGACAGGGGGCGAGCAGTACTTC. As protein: CASSWGTGGEQYF.

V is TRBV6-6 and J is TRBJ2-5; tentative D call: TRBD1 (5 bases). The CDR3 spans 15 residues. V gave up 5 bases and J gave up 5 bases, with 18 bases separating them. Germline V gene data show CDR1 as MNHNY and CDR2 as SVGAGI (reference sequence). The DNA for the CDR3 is TGTGCCAGCAGTCCAGACAGTTCCCGAAGGGAGACCCAGTACTTC. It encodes CASSPDSSRRETQYF.

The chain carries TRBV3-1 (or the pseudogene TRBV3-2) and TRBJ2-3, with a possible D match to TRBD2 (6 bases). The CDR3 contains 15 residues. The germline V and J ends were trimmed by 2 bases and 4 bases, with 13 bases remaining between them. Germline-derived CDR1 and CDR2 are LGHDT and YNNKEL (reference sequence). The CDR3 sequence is CASSQSVSGADTQYF. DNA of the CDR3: TGTGCCAGCAGCCAAAGTGTCTCGGGAGCAGATACGCAGTATTTT.

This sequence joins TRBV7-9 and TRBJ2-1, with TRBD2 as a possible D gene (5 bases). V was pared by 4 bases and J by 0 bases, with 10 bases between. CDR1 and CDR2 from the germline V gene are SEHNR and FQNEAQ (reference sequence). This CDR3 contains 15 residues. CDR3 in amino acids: CASSSAGSSYNEQFF. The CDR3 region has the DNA TGTGCCAGCAGCTCAGCTGGGAGCTCCTACAATGAGCAGTTCTTC.

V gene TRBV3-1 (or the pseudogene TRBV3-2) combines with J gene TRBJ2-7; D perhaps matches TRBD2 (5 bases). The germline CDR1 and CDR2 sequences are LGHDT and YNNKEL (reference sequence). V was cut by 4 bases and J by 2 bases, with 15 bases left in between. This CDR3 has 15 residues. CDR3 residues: CASSPRAGGAYEQYF. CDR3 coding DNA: TGTGCCAGCAGCCCCCGTGCGGGTGGGGCCTACGAGCAGTACTTC.

This CDR3 is CASSPSGISGANVLTF. CDR3 DNA: TGTGCCAGTAGCCCCTCCGGGATCTCTGGGGCCAACGTCCTGACTTTC. The chain is built from TRBV19 and TRBJ2-6, with D possibly TRBD2 on 5 matching bases. Germline V gene sequence: CDR1 LNHDA, CDR2 SQIVND (reference sequence). Trimming pared 6 bases from V and 0 bases from J, leaving 12 bases between. The CDR3 runs to 16 residues.

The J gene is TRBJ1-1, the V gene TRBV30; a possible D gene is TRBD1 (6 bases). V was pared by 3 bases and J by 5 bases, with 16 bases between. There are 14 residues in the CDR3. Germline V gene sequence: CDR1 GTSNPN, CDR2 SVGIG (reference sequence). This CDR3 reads CAWSPGTSWTEAFF. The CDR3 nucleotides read TGTGCCTGGAGCCCAGGGACATCCTGGACTGAAGCTTTCTTT.

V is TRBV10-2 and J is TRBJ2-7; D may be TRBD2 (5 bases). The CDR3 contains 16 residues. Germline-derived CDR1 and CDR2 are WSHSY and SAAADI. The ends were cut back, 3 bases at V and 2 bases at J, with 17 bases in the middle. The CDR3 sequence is CASSDPATTLTYEQYF. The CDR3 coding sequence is TGCGCCAGCAGTGATCCTGCGACTACCCTGACCTACGAGCAGTACTTC.

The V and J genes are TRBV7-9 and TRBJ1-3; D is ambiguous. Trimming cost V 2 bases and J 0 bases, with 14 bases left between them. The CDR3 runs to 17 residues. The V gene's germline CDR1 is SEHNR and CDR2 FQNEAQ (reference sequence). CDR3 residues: CASSLSYLTLSGNTIYF. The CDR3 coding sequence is TGTGCCAGCAGCTTAAGCTACCTCACCCTCTCTGGAAACACCATATATTTT.

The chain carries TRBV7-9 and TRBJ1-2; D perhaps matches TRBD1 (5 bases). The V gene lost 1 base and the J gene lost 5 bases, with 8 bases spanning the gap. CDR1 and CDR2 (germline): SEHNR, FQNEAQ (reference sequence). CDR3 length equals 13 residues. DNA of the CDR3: TGTGCCAGCAGCTTAGACCAGGGATATGGCTACACCTTC. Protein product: CASSLDQGYGYTF.